These T cell receptor beta chains were read from a single sample in a study of T cells expressing NK-cell markers. TCRdb re-called the 5' RACE reads and gives one entry per CDR3 protein, without DNA. Across some 410,000 distinct CDR3 sequences, the top ten clones capture under 7.5% of the sample. The sample consisted of blood T cells: a sorted CD56 or NKG2C T cell subset, CD4+ or CD8+ T cells, or bulk PBMC T cells (not recorded which). The receptor source for this set is a woman between 18 and 70 years old in good health. The CDR3 runs from the conserved cysteine through the conserved F or W. Each record gives: V gene, J gene, CDR3 protein.

V: TRBV27; J: TRBJ2-1; CDR3: CASSWATRSYNEQFF
V: TRBV5-5; J: TRBJ2-7; CDR3: CASSLMVRGGRPSYEQYF
V: TRBV29-1; J: TRBJ2-7; CDR3: CSVRQGGRGEQYF
V: TRBV9; J: TRBJ2-2; CDR3: CASSVDTGVSAGELFF
V: TRBV7-2; J: TRBJ2-5; CDR3: CASSLSVHRQETQYF
V: TRBV5-5; J: TRBJ2-3; CDR3: CASRPGQGGDTQYF
V: TRBV4-3; J: TRBJ1-1; CDR3: CASSQTTEPNTEAFF
V: TRBV29-1; J: TRBJ1-2; CDR3: CSVEGDSNYGYTF
V: TRBV18; J: TRBJ2-6; CDR3: CASSPFGQTGANVLTF
V: TRBV3-1; J: TRBJ1-1; CDR3: CASSLVRGTEAFF
V: TRBV5-6; J: TRBJ1-3; CDR3: CASSFWVSGNTIYF
V: TRBV29-1; J: TRBJ2-5; CDR3: CSVEDGGSGETQYF
V: TRBV20-1; J: TRBJ2-2; CDR3: CSARDELAGGGELFF
V: TRBV29-1; J: TRBJ1-2; CDR3: CSAEGKNLNYGYTF
V: TRBV6-5; J: TRBJ1-1; CDR3: CASRFGLAGEAFF
V: TRBV28; J: TRBJ1-4; CDR3: CASRDPHNEKLFF
V: TRBV7-6; J: TRBJ1-2; CDR3: CASSPTSERTSNYGYTF
V: TRBV10-3; J: TRBJ2-5; CDR3: CATGRLLVGQETQYF
V: TRBV12-3/TRBV12-4; J: TRBJ1-1; CDR3: CASSPRPMNTEAFF
V: TRBV27; J: TRBJ2-7; CDR3: CASSLGHGRSYEQYF
V: TRBV20-1; J: TRBJ1-2; CDR3: CSARASYGQGGYTF
V: TRBV5-1; J: TRBJ2-1; CDR3: CASSSRDRDNEQFF
V: TRBV4-3; J: TRBJ2-3; CDR3: CASSRSLAVDVDTQYF
V: TRBV5-6; J: TRBJ1-2; CDR3: CASILKGSRYGYTF
V: TRBV5-6; J: TRBJ1-5; CDR3: CASSFALYSNQPQHF
V: TRBV5-1; J: TRBJ2-3; CDR3: CASMVSGWADTQYF